This TCR beta chain was obtained from a study of breast tumors, draining lymph nodes, adjacent tissues. This clonotype came up a few times. Its matching antigen is unknown. Broader study findings: The data were judged consistent with most tumor T cells coming from lymph node and expanding in tumor. Compared with lymph nodes, tumors were less diverse; compared with nontumor tissue, more. Compared with basal-like, luminal-like tumors shared significantly more repertoire with nontumor tissue.

Samples came from axillary lymph nodes draining the breast cancer. Using its own MiXCR run on the multiplex PCR reads, TCRdb lists one record per CDR3 protein. The sample has about 230,000 distinct CDR3 sequences; approximately 30% are singletons. The V gene's germline CDR1 is MNHEY and CDR2 SMNVEV (reference sequence). The germline V and J ends were trimmed by 6 bases and 7 bases, with 9 bases remaining between them. This CDR3 has 12 residues. The specimen was axillary lymph node tissue. The chain joins TRBV27 to TRBJ2-2, with D unclear. The sequence derives from a female donor with breast cancer. Some clones in this sample may be carry-over from other donors' samples. DNA of the CDR3: TGTGCCAGCAGGCGGCAACTCGGGGAGCTGTTTTTT. It yields the protein CASRRQLGELFF.